A selection of T cell receptor beta chains follows, all from one sample in a study of cytomegalovirus exposure and HLA in healthy donors. Only in-frame clones appear in the TCRdb table, and some are missing; sequencing was by immunoSEQ multiplex PCR. The table includes 45,000 to 65,000 clones, 75% to 95% detected once. The sequenced material came from PBMCs. These receptors came from a young man in good health and CMV-seronegative. Both conserved end residues are part of each CDR3. A D gene is named only where the DNA matches it firmly.

j_call: TRBJ2-2; v_call: TRBV27; d_call: NA; cdr3_nt: TGTGCCAGCAGTAGGAAGGGAGTGAGTAACACCGGGGAGCTGTTTTTT; cdr3_aa: CASSRKGVSNTGELFF
j_call: TRBJ2-2; v_call: TRBV19; d_call: NA; cdr3_nt: TGTGCCAGTAGTATGGAGGGCAGGTTACCCACCGGGGAGCTGTTTTTT; cdr3_aa: CASSMEGRLPTGELFF
j_call: TRBJ2-7; v_call: TRBV28; d_call: TRBD2; cdr3_nt: TGTGCCAGCAGTCCATGGACTAGCGGGAGGGCCTACGAGCAGTACTTC; cdr3_aa: CASSPWTSGRAYEQYF
j_call: TRBJ2-7; v_call: TRBV6-5; d_call: TRBD1; cdr3_nt: TGTGCCAGCAGTTACCAGACAGGGCATCGATCCTACGAGCAGTACTTC; cdr3_aa: CASSYQTGHRSYEQYF
j_call: TRBJ2-1; v_call: TRBV15; d_call: TRBD1; cdr3_nt: TGTGCCATCGGGACAGGGGTCAACAATGAGCAGTTCTTC; cdr3_aa: CAIGTGVNNEQFF
j_call: TRBJ2-7; v_call: TRBV16; d_call: TRBD1; cdr3_nt: TGTGCCAGCACCCGTCTGTCCGGGACAGCGACCTACGAGCAGTACTTC; cdr3_aa: CASTRLSGTATYEQYF
j_call: TRBJ2-6; v_call: TRBV11-2; d_call: NA; cdr3_nt: TGTGCCAGCAGACACTGGGGAGCTGGGGCCAACGTCCTGACTTTC; cdr3_aa: CASRHWGAGANVLTF
j_call: TRBJ1-4; v_call: TRBV2; d_call: NA; cdr3_nt: TGTGCCAGCAGGCTTCGTAAGGGGCGGGAAAAACTGTTTTTT; cdr3_aa: CASRLRKGREKLFF
j_call: TRBJ2-2; v_call: TRBV27; d_call: NA; cdr3_nt: TGTGCCAGCAGTTTACGACCCCGGGATGTCGGGGAGCTGTTTTTT; cdr3_aa: CASSLRPRDVGELFF
j_call: TRBJ1-5; v_call: TRBV27; d_call: TRBD1; cdr3_nt: TGTGCCAGCAGTTTTGGACAGGGCAATCAGCCCCAGCATTTT; cdr3_aa: CASSFGQGNQPQHF
j_call: TRBJ1-2; v_call: TRBV4-1; d_call: NA; cdr3_nt: TGCGCCAGCAGCCAGGTGTGGGACTCACCTAACTATGGCTACACCTTC; cdr3_aa: CASSQVWDSPNYGYTF
j_call: TRBJ1-5; v_call: TRBV28; d_call: NA; cdr3_nt: TGTGCCAGCAGTTTAATCATCGGGAATAGCAATCAGCCCCAGCATTTT; cdr3_aa: CASSLIIGNSNQPQHF
j_call: TRBJ2-1; v_call: TRBV21-1; d_call: NA; cdr3_nt: TGTGCCAGCAGCAAAGGCATAGCCGGGACAGGGATTGTCAATGAGCAGTTCTTC; cdr3_aa: CASSKGIAGTGIVNEQFF
j_call: TRBJ1-4; v_call: TRBV4-1; d_call: TRBD1; cdr3_nt: TGCGCCAGCAGCCCTCGACGGGACAGATACGATAATGAAAAACTGTTTTTT; cdr3_aa: CASSPRRDRYDNEKLFF
j_call: TRBJ2-7; v_call: TRBV9; d_call: NA; cdr3_nt: TGTGCCAGCAGCGCGACTAGCTACGAGCAGTACTTC; cdr3_aa: CASSATSYEQYF
j_call: TRBJ2-3; v_call: TRBV7-2; d_call: TRBD2; cdr3_nt: TGTGCCAGCAGCTCCCGGACTAGCGGGGTTCTTAGCACAGATACGCAGTATTTT; cdr3_aa: CASSSRTSGVLSTDTQYF
j_call: TRBJ1-5; v_call: TRBV7-6; d_call: TRBD1; cdr3_nt: TGTGCCAGCAGCCCCGGGACAGGGAGCAATCAGCCCCAGCATTTT; cdr3_aa: CASSPGTGSNQPQHF